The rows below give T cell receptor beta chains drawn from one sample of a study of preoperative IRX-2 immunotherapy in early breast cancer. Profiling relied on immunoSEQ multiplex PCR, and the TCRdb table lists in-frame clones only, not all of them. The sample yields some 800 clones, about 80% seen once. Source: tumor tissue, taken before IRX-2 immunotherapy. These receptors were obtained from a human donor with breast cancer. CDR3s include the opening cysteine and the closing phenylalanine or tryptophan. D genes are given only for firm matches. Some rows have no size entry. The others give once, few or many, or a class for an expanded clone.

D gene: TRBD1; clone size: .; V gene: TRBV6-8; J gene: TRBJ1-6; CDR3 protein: CASSYGTGSSPLHF; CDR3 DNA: TGTGCCAGCAGTTACGGGACAGGGTCTTCACCCCTCCACTTT
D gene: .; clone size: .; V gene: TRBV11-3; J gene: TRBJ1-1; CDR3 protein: CASSPPRQLGSTEAFF; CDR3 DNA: TGTGCCAGCAGCCCCCCGCGTCAGCTCGGGAGCACTGAAGCTTTCTTT
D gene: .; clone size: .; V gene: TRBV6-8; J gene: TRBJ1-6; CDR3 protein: CATKWGRWNSPLHF; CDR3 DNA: TGTGCCACCAAATGGGGGCGTTGGAATTCACCCCTCCACTTT
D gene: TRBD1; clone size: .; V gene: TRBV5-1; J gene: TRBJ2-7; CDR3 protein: CASSSYQTGAEQYF; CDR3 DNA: TGCGCCAGCAGCTCGTACCAGACAGGGGCCGAGCAGTACTTC
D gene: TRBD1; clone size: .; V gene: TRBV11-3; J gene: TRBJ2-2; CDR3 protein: CASSLDRWDRRTNTGELFF; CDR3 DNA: TGTGCCAGCAGCTTAGATCGCTGGGACAGAAGAACGAACACCGGGGAGCTGTTTTTT
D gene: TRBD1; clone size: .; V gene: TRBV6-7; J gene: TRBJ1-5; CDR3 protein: CEPGARPGGHQPQHF; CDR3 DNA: TGTGAGCCGGGAGCCCGGCCAGGGGGCCATCAGCCCCAGCATTTT
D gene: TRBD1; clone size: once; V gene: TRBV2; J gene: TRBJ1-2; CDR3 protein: CASSVGGQGGNGYTF; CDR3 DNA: TGTGCCAGCAGTGTAGGTGGACAGGGGGGAAATGGCTACACCTTC
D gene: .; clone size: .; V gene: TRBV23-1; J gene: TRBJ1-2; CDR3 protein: CASSQDSPAYYGYTF; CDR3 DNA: TGCGCCAGCAGCCAAGACAGCCCAGCGTACTATGGCTACACCTTC
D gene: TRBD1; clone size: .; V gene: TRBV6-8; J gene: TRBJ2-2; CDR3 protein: CAIRPTGGSTGELFF; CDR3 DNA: TGTGCCATCAGGCCGACAGGGGGCAGCACCGGGGAGCTGTTTTTT
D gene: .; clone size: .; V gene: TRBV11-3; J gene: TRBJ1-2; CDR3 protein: CASSPGRFGGGGYTF; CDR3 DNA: TGTGCCAGCAGCCCAGGCCGTTTTGGAGGGGGAGGCTACACCTTC
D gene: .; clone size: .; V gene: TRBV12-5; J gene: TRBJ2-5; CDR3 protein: CASIPVIGSQETQYF; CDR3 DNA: TGTGCCAGCATCCCAGTCATAGGATCGCAAGAGACCCAGTACTTC
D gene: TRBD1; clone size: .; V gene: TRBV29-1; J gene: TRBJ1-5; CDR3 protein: CSVAGTGQDQPQHF; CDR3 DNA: TGCAGCGTAGCCGGGACAGGGCAGGATCAGCCCCAGCATTTT
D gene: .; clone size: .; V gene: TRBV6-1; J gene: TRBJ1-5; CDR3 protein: CASSEVVYSNQPQHF; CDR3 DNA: TGTGCCAGCAGTGAAGTAGTATATAGCAATCAGCCCCAGCATTTT
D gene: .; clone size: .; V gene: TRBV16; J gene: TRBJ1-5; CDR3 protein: CASSQRSLYQPQHF; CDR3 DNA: TGTGCCAGCAGCCAACGGTCTCTATATCAGCCCCAGCATTTT
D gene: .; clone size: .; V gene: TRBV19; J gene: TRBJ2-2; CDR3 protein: CASSITSGELFF; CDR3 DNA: TGTGCCAGTAGTATAACGTCCGGGGAGCTGTTTTTT
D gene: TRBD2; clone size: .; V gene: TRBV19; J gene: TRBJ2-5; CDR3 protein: CASSPGLAGIGETQYF; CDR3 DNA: TGTGCCAGTAGTCCTGGACTAGCGGGGATCGGGGAGACCCAGTACTTC